The source of this TCR beta chain is a study of yellow fever vaccine responses in identical twins. General study results and limits: Twins reportedly had a vaccine T cell response that seemed partly convergent, partly personalized.

Concerning this clonotype: Its antigen is as yet unknown.

The CDR3 runs 11 residues. The germline V gene has CDR1 SGHTA and CDR2 FQGNSA. V dropped 2 bases and J dropped 7 bases, with 3 bases sitting between them. TCRdb passed the RT-PCR reads through MiXCR, listing each CDR3 protein once. The table lists about 19,000 distinct CDR3 sequences, 55% to 70% of them singletons. The source material was T cells from blood (PBMCs), unsorted or a sorted subset (not recorded which), sampled before or after yellow fever vaccination (not recorded which). This TCR derives from a woman aged 18-29 years who received the yellow fever vaccine. V usage is TRBV7-2 and J usage is TRBJ2-1; no definite D call. The CDR3, as DNA: TGTGCCAGCAGCTTATGGAATGAGCAGTTCTTC. This gives the protein CASSLWNEQFF.